The source of this TCR beta chain is a study of shared clonotypes between healthy human individuals (dated by TCRdb to 2018 to 2020). Context from the whole study: The cohort included a few men and two women between 18 and 49 years of age. To estimate repertoire size and how much clonotype sharing occurs between individuals, the study deeply sequenced the blood TCR repertoires of several healthy adults. Different laboratories and diverse techniques were used to prepare libraries and sequence TCR repertoires, to increase sequencing depth and limit assay-specific biases. For each donor, CD4 naive and CD4 memory were each given three plates, CD8 naive was given two plates, and CD8 memory was given one plate. Leukapheresis yielded between about 0.9 and 10 billion PBMCs per donor. Paper-wide results and their limitations: Compared with non-shared clonotypes, clonotypes shared by all four sorted-subset donors had higher generation probabilities. Because the study included only a small number of donors, the genetic and exposure-history diversity represented was limited. Sampling was restricted to blood, and TCR repertoires in tissue are likely to differ from TCR repertoires in blood. Based on pairwise subsampling, the degree of clonotype sharing among donors was expected to be affected by sequencing depth. Rarefaction of sorted-subset datasets indicated incomplete sequencing despite the large sequencing depth. Sharing across a few donors was observed for around 5% of naive CD4, around 3.5% of naive CD8, about 2.3% of memory CD4, and roughly 0.43% of memory CD8 clonotypes. Naive subsets generally had larger estimated clonotype richness than memory subsets did.

This clone was counted a single time. Which antigen it targets is not known. Per-base qualities were not stored, and no clone one base away is much larger. CD8 naive samples were obtained by positive selection for CCR7 among CD45RO-negative cells, yielding a CD45RA+CCR7+ population from which TemRA cells were excluded. Healthy HIV-negative adults with no recently reported acute infections or vaccinations were included as donors. Only Caucasian adults living in Nashville, Tennessee, USA were represented among the donors. Blood was collected by leukapheresis, and PBMCs were isolated by Ficoll-Histopaque density gradient centrifugation and then cryopreserved in liquid nitrogen vapor phase. Purity and quantity of every magnetically sorted T cell population were checked by analytical flow cytometry. Each sorted fraction had its genomic DNA isolated and then quantified by UV absorbance on a Nanodrop 2000c.

Using the deep immunoSEQ assay, TCR CDR3 regions were amplified from genomic DNA by multiplex PCR. For each cell subset, the extracted genomic DNA was distributed evenly across all wells of several immunoSEQ 96-well plates, and each plate served as one replicate. Each replicate PCR for sorted subsets received 200 ng genomic DNA, equal to some 32,000 T cell genomes. The purified libraries were quantified using a Qubit 3.0 fluorometer, sized with a Bioanalyzer 2100, and then quantified again using the KAPA Library Quantification kit. A separate single-read 150-cycle Illumina NextSeq 550 flow cell was used to sequence each immunoSEQ 96-well plate. Under the source paper's analysis protocol: Because the immunoSEQ output held only junctional sequences and lacked quality scores, the filtering could not match the filtering applied to full-length reads. Sequences were annotated with PyIR, a Python wrapper for IgBLAST v1.9, using IMGT germline references to assign V/J genes and CDR3. Any read was removed if the V/J assignment was weak (E-value above 1e-6), the CDR3 was missing, or the read contained stop codons, out-of-frame junctions, or ambiguous translated residues. A V3J clonotype was defined by an identical inferred V gene, J gene, and CDR3 amino acid sequence. Percentage overlap between repertoires was calculated by dividing the number of shared unique clonotypes by the size of the smaller repertoire. Three approaches were used to assess repertoire richness: RTK rarefaction, the Chao1 estimator, and Recon v2.1 estimates of unobserved clonotypes. Generation probabilities were computed with OLGA for all TCRbeta clonotypes obtained by the gDNA method from several donors. TCRdb retrieved this table from immuneACCESS and kept in-frame rearrangements only. Not all clones are present; in checked studies, unresolved V genes account for under half, and no reason is known for the remainder. V and J calls and clone size are given by that table; D and trimming were obtained from the DNA. Counted in this sample were millions of clones; more than 85% of them appeared once. Jointly, the top ten make up under 2% of the sample.

CDR1 and CDR2, looked up from the germline V gene, are ENHRY and SYGVKD. V is pared back by 5 bases and J by 3 bases, with 17 bases lying between the germline termini. The CDR3 holds 16 amino acids from the cysteine to the phenylalanine. The CDR3 DNA has 48 bases and is translated from base 1. The chain is assembled from TRBV10-3 and TRBJ2-1, with TRBD2 as a weak D call on 6 bases. The receptor was isolated from a man between 18 and 35 years old in good health. Some clones in this sample may be carry-over from other donors' samples. Sequencing was carried out using naive CD8+ T cells from PBMCs. This specimen's cell subset or site label, per the study, means: CD45RA+CCR7+. The sequence in DNA is TGTGCCATCAGTTCAAGCGCGGAGGGCCTCTACAATGAGCAGTTCTTC. This gives the protein CAISSSAEGLYNEQFF.